The clone carrying this T cell receptor (beta chain) was seen more than once but under ten times. Its antigen is undetermined. The source of the sample is a study of T-cell reconstitution after alpha-beta-depleted transplantation in children. Overall study results and limits: After transplant, high TCRbeta diversity at day 60 in some patients arose from surviving recipient T cells and thymic progenitors.

Unique molecular identifiers were built into the TCRbeta library. TCRdb itself ran the PCR reads through MiXCR, one entry per CDR3 protein. The sample records about 350,000 distinct CDR3 sequences, about 16% being singletons. The CDR3 loop spans 15 amino acids. CDR1 is MDHEN and CDR2 is SYDVKM in the germline V gene. The V end lost 2 bases, the J end lost 0 bases, and 10 bases lay between the germline ends. Here the sequenced sample was PBMCs, mostly from graft donor cells, taken 360 days after TCRalphabeta/CD19-depleted stem cell transplant. The TCR originated in a male patient aged 2-15 years who had a stem cell transplant for acute lymphoblastic leukemia, so the T cells may come from the graft donor. The V gene is TRBV28, the J gene TRBJ1-2; D gene uncertain. CDR3 in amino acids: CASSLSGSTNYGYTF. In DNA, the CDR3 is TGTGCCAGCAGTTTAAGTGGCAGTACTAACTATGGCTACACCTTC.